The 18 T cell receptor beta chains below come from one sample, sequenced in a study of T cells in Graves' hyperthyroidism and ophthalmopathy. TCR beta CDR3 regions were amplified from RNA transcripts. Using the HTBI primer set, a first-round RT-PCR was run on the TCR CDR3. TCRdb fed the multiplex PCR reads into MiXCR, producing one record per CDR3 protein. The sample holds around 540,000 distinct CDR3 sequences, about 45% seen once. Sample: peripheral blood or thyroid tissue (not recorded which). These receptors originate from a woman between 18 and 29 years old with Graves' hyperthyroidism.

This clonotype showed up just once. The rearrangement uses TRBV7-8 and TRBJ1-5, with TRBD1 as a possible D gene (6 bases). Between the trimmed V and J ends, which lost 3 bases and 5 bases, there was a span of 20 bases. Germline assignment: CDR1 SGHVS and CDR2 FQNEAQ. The CDR3 extends over 17 amino acids. For the CDR3, the DNA is TGTGCCAGCAGCTTCCCTCAGGGGATGAGCTCCGATCAGCCCCAGCATTTT. This gives the protein CASSFPQGMSSDQPQHF.

The V and J genes are TRBV20-1 and TRBJ1-1; 7 bases align to TRBD1. The germline V gene has CDR1 DFQATT and CDR2 SNEGSKA (reference sequence). The J segment lost 4 bases and the V segment lost 0 bases, leaving 8 bases of the junction unmatched. The CDR3 runs 15 residues. CDR3 loop: CSARDTTTGPTEAFF. As DNA, the CDR3 is TGCAGTGCTAGAGATACGACGACAGGGCCCACTGAAGCTTTCTTT.

With respect to this clonotype: Being one base from a much bigger clone, this may be a read error. The chain carries TRBV24-1 and TRBJ2-6, with D possibly matching TRBD1 (5 bases). The CDR3 has 18 residues. CDR1 KGHDR and CDR2 SFDVKD come from the germline V gene. The CDR3 loop reads CAISSSPNLGSGANDLTF. CDR3 coding DNA: TGTGCCATCAGCTCCTCCCCGAACCTGGGGTCTGGGGCCAACGACCTGACTTTC.

As to this clonotype: A much larger clonotype is one base distant, so this may be a read error. The chain combines TRBV2 with TRBJ1-2; the D is unclear. The CDR3 is made up of 11 amino acids. Germline CDR1 and CDR2: SNHLY and FYNNEI. V lost 10 bases to trimming and J lost 6 bases, with 12 bases between them. DNA for the CDR3: TGTGCCACTCGTCGGTGTGATGGCTACACCTTC. Amino acid sequence: CATRRCDGYTF.

Comment on this clonotype: Without the conserved terminal phenylalanine or tryptophan, this CDR3 likely stems from a read error. The rearrangement joins TRBV2 to TRBJ1-5, with D perhaps matching TRBD1 (5 bases). This CDR3 has 12 amino acids. Germline CDR1 and CDR2: SNHLY and FYNNEI. Trimming cost V 4 bases and J 4 bases, with 5 bases left between them. This CDR3 reads CASSGGNQPQHL. CDR3 DNA sequence: TGTGCCAGCAGTGGGGGGAATCAGCCCCAGCATCTT.

The V and J genes are TRBV2 and TRBJ1-2, with D uncertain. The germline gives CDR1 SNHLY, CDR2 FYNNEI. The ends were cut back, 4 bases at V and 8 bases at J, with 8 bases in the middle. The CDR3 sequence is 11 residues long. CDR3 DNA sequence: TGTGCCAGCAGTGGGGCCGGAGGCTACACCTTC. Translating it yields CASSGAGGYTF. The full variable domain, in which reference TRBV2 and TRBJ1-2 provide the parts outside the CDR3, is EPEVTQTPSHQVTQMGQEVILRCVPISNHLYFYWYRQILGQKVEFLVSFYNNEISEKSEIFDDQFSVERPDGSNFTLKIRSTKLEDSAMYFCASSGAGGYTFGSGTRLTVV.

This clonotype came up once. The chain recombines TRBV29-1 with TRBJ1-1, with a weak D call TRBD1 (6 bases). V lost 8 bases and J lost 4, with 14 bases in between. CDR3 length: 12 residues. CDR1 and CDR2 (germline): SQVTM, ANQGSEA. The CDR3 sequence: CSPREGGTEAFF. As DNA, the CDR3 is TGCAGCCCCCGGGAGGGGGGCACTGAAGCTTTCTTT.

This clonotype has a count of ten or more. The chain uses TRBV5-8 and TRBJ2-5; D is undetermined. Deletions cut 0 bases from V and 6 bases from J, with 3 bases between. CDR1 is SGHTS and CDR2 is YDEGEE in the germline V gene. This CDR3 has 11 amino acids. CDR3 loop: CASSLGQTQYF. The CDR3 bases are TGTGCCAGCAGCTTGGGGCAGACCCAGTACTTC.

The V gene is TRBV2, the J gene TRBJ1-4; D perhaps matches TRBD1 (6 bases). V shed 5 bases and J shed 3 bases, with 16 bases lying between them. Per germline, CDR1 SNHLY and CDR2 FYNNEI. The CDR3 totals 16 residues. For the CDR3, the DNA is TGTGCCAGCAGTCCCTCAGGGGCCAGTGCTAATGAAAAACTGTTTTTT. It specifies CASSPSGASANEKLFF.

J is TRBJ1-4 and V is TRBV10-3; 8 bases are shared with TRBD1. J gave up 0 bases and V 10 bases, and 7 bases lay outside the gene matches. Germline V lookup: CDR1 ENHRY, CDR2 SYGVKD. The CDR3 is 15 amino acids. The CDR3 sequence: CASGQQGATNEKLFF. In DNA, the CDR3 is TGTGCCAGCGGACAACAGGGGGCAACTAATGAAAAACTGTTTTTT.

V is TRBV5-1 and J is TRBJ1-1; D is ambiguous. Germline loops: CDR1 SGHRS, CDR2 YFSETQ. V lost 4 bases and J lost 2, with 18 bases in between. The CDR3 runs to 16 residues. The CDR3 protein is CASSGQWSIGNTEAFF. The CDR3, as DNA: TGCGCCAGCAGCGGCCAATGGTCCATAGGTAACACTGAAGCTTTCTTT.

The V and J genes are TRBV19 and TRBJ2-5; D gene ambiguous. Germline V gene data show CDR1 as LNHDA and CDR2 as SQIVND (reference sequence). The CDR3 spans 14 residues. V was clipped by 5 bases and J by 4 bases, with 14 bases between them. The CDR3: CASSLQRSVETQYF. The CDR3 DNA reads as TGTGCCAGTAGTCTCCAACGATCGGTAGAGACCCAGTACTTC.

This clonotype was observed many times. The V gene is TRBV7-9, the J gene TRBJ1-6; D not resolved. The CDR3 runs to 15 residues. The V end was cut by 4 bases, the J end by 6 bases, with 13 bases between. The V gene's germline CDR1 is SEHNR and CDR2 FQNEAQ (reference sequence). The CDR3 region is CASSSVDGPNSPLHF. DNA of the CDR3: TGTGCCAGCAGCTCAGTGGACGGGCCTAATTCACCCCTCCACTTT.

About this clonotype itself: This clone may be a read error of a much larger clone one base away. The CDR3 DNA reads as TGCAGCCACGGGTCTATAATGGACACTGAAGCTTTCTTT. The encoded protein is CSHGSIMDTEAFF. This chain links TRBV29-1 with TRBJ1-1; no clear D. This CDR3 contains 13 residues. Trimming cost V 8 bases and J 3 bases, with 16 bases left between them. Germline CDR1 SQVTM, CDR2 ANQGSEA.

The J gene is TRBJ1-4, the V gene TRBV25-1; D may be TRBD1 (6 bases). This CDR3 comprises 16 residues. V was clipped by 3 bases and J by 0 bases, with 11 bases between them. Germline loops: CDR1 MGHDK, CDR2 SYGVNS. The CDR3 DNA follows: TGTGCCAGCAGTGATGGGACAACTCCAACTAATGAAAAACTGTTTTTT. It specifies CASSDGTTPTNEKLFF.

This clonotype was picked up one time. The chain uses TRBV10-3 and TRBJ2-5; D may be TRBD1 (5 bases). Per the germline V gene, CDR1 is ENHRY and CDR2 is SYGVKD. This CDR3 region has 13 residues. V was shortened by 0 bases and J by 4 bases, with 6 bases between the two germline ends. The CDR3 here is CAISESGVETQYF. The CDR3, as DNA: TGTGCCATCAGTGAGTCAGGGGTAGAGACCCAGTACTTC.

The sample holds a few counts of this clonotype. The chain uses TRBV25-1 and TRBJ2-7; TRBD2 agrees at 7 bases. Germline lookup yields CDR1 MGHDK and CDR2 SYGVNS. The CDR3 runs to 15 residues. With 8 bases clipped from V and 2 bases from J, the junction kept 12 bases outside the gene matches. The CDR3 region has the DNA TGTGCCAGCTCCGACCGGGGGGAGCGCGCCTACGAGCAGTACTTC. Its protein is CASSDRGERAYEQYF.

The genes are TRBV7-3 and TRBJ1-5, with D unclear. The germline gives CDR1 SGHTA, CDR2 FQGTGA. V was clipped by 6 bases and J by 5 bases, with 17 bases between them. There are 15 residues in the CDR3. The CDR3 DNA reads as TGTGCCAGCAGTTTTTATGGAGGAGATTATCAGCCCCAGCATTTT. This codes for CASSFYGGDYQPQHF.